This TCR beta chain was sequenced for a study of tumor-infiltrating lymphocytes in localized non-small cell lung cancer. At the level of the study: Some samples were collected after neoadjuvant chemotherapy; smokers, never-smokers and several histologies were included. From each patient, both tumor and uninvolved lung, non-adjacent to tumor, were sampled. Regarding the study as a whole: Technical variation could not be separated from intratumor heterogeneity here. Higher tumor T cell infiltration than in uninvolved lung was supported by TCRbeta sequencing.

Method: immunoSEQ multiplex PCR; TCRdb's copy keeps in-frame clones and lacks some. This table has some 10,000 clones, 60% appearing once. J lost 7 bases, V lost 0 bases, and 7 bases had no gene match. The CDR3 runs to 15 residues. Per the germline V gene, CDR1 is MNHEY and CDR2 is SVGAGI. Worth noting for this clone: Its antigen is unidentified.

The specimen was uninvolved lung tissue not adjacent to the tumor. J is TRBJ2-3 and V is TRBV6-5, with 7 bases that match TRBD2. The TCR originated in a human donor with non-small cell lung cancer. The CDR3 loop reads CASSYSPGGGNTQYF. CDR3 bases: TGTGCCAGCAGTTACTCTCCTGGGGGGGGAAATACGCAGTATTTT.